The clone carrying this T cell receptor beta chain was observed a handful of times. Its specificity is unknown. These data are taken from a study of blood T cells in healthy people across ages. Study findings and constraints: Diversity figures derived from one million T cells were judged to underestimate the true value. The long-lived group displayed more naive CD4+ cells, plus higher diversity, than the aged donors did.

A second about 6 to 12 cycle PCR used barcoded and J-beta primers. Paired-end reads containing CDR3 totaled no fewer than 2.5 million for each sample. TCRdb reprocessed the 5' RACE reads with MiXCR, giving one entry per CDR3 protein. The sample has about 1.6 million distinct CDR3 sequences, about 32% seen once. CDR3 length equals 15 residues. V lost 0 bases and J 5 bases, leaving 13 bases between the germline ends. Looked up from germline, CDR1 is ENHRY and CDR2 is SYGVKD. V usage is TRBV10-3 and J usage is TRBJ1-1; D gene unclear. This receptor was taken from a woman aged 25-40 years in good health. The source material was blood. The chain's CDR3 is CAISESTHTGTEAFF. The CDR3 region has the DNA TGTGCCATCAGTGAGTCGACTCATACGGGAACTGAAGCTTTCTTT.